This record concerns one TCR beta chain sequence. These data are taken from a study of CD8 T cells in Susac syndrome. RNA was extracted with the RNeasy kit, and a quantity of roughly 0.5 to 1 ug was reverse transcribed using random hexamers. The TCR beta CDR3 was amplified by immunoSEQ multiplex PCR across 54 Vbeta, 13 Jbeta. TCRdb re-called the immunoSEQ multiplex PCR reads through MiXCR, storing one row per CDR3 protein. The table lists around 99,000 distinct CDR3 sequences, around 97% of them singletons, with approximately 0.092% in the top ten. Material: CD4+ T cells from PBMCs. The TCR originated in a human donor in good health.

CDR3 DNA: TGCGCCAGCAGCTTGGCCACTAGCGTTGGCTACGAGCAGTACTTC. Its protein is CASSLATSVGYEQYF. The chain combines TRBV5-1 with TRBJ2-7, with TRBD2 matching over 7 bases. The CDR3 spans 15 residues. Per germline, CDR1 SGHRS and CDR2 YFSETQ. V shed 0 bases, J shed 3 bases, and the junction held 6 bases outside the gene matches.